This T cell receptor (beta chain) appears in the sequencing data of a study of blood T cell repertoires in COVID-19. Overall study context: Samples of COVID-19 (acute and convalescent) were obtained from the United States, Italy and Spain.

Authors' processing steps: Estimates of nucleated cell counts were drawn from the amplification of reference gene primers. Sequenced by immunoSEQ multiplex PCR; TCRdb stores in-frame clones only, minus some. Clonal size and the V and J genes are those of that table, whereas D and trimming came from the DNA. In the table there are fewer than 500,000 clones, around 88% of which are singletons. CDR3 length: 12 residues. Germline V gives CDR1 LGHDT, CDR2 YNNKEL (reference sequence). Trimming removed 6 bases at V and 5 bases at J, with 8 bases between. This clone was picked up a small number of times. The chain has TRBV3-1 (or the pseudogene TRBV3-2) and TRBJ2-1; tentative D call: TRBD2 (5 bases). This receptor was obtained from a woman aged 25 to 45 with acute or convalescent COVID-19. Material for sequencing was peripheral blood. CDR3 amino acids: CASRGLNNEQFF. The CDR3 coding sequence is TGTGCCAGCAGAGGACTCAACAATGAGCAGTTCTTC.